This TCR beta chain was recovered during a study of T cell responses to AZD1222 COVID-19 vaccine. Study at large: Second doses were pooled across both intervals (about 4 or about 12 weeks).

The CDR3 sequence is 11 residues long. The V and J ends lost 4 bases and 5 bases respectively, with 8 bases between them. Looked up from germline, CDR1 is GTSNPN and CDR2 is SVGIG (reference sequence). Clones were read by immunoSEQ multiplex PCR, and TCRdb kept only the in-frame ones, dropping some. The sample contains 100,000 to 150,000 clones, about 90% of which appear only once. Points on this clone: Its specificity is not known.

Study-wide results and caveats: The study found vaccine-associated CD4 TCRs spanning spike, dominant at 160-218 and 743-854. Donors were mostly white British, more females; clonal diversity possibly underestimated. Only 5 or 6 AZD1222 recipients tested seropositive at baseline.

This clonotype originated in an adult in good health. The sequencing used peripheral blood, collected on day 0 of AZD1222 vaccination. The rearrangement joins TRBV30 to TRBJ2-5; D uncertain. DNA for the CDR3: TGTGCCTGGACAAAGACGGAGACCCAGTACTTC. Its translation is CAWTKTETQYF. The full variable domain, in which reference TRBV30 and TRBJ2-5 provide the parts outside the CDR3, is SQTIHQWPATLVQPVGSPLSLECTVEGTSNPNLYWYRQAAGRGLQLLFYSVGIGQISSEVPQNLSASRPQDRQFILSSKKLLLSDSGFYLCAWTKTETQYFGPGTRLLVL.